Listed here are 24 T cell receptor beta chains from one sample, sequenced in a study of control samples from healthy donors and cancer patients. Sequencing used immunoSEQ multiplex PCR; TCRdb keeps in-frame clones, though not all of them. Of 80,000 or so clones in the sample, almost 95% were seen once. The sequenced sample consisted of blood. These receptors originate from an older woman in good health.

The chain employs TRBV28 and TRBJ2-7, with a tentative D call TRBD2 (6 bases). Germline lookup yields CDR1 MDHEN and CDR2 SYDVKM. Trimming stripped 2 bases from V and 2 bases from J, with 10 bases between. The CDR3 is made up of 14 amino acids. CDR3 sequence (DNA): TGTGCCAGCAGTTTACCCTTAGCGGCCTACGAGCAGTACTTC. Amino acid sequence: CASSLPLAAYEQYF.

The chain has TRBV18 and TRBJ1-3; D unclear. The V end was cut by 3 bases, the J end by 0 bases, with 9 bases between. The germline V gene encodes CDR1 KGHSH and CDR2 LQKENI. The CDR3 totals 15 residues. Here the CDR3 reads CASSPDEFSGNTIYF. Written as DNA, the CDR3 is TGTGCCAGCTCACCCGACGAATTCTCTGGAAACACCATATATTTT. Using reference TRBV18 and TRBJ1-3 for the parts outside the CDR3, the full variable domain is NAGVMQNPRHLVRRRGQEARLRCSPMKGHSHVYWYRQLPEEGLKFMVYLQKENIIDESGMPKERFSAEFPKEGPSILRIQQVVRGDSAAYFCASSPDEFSGNTIYFGEGSWLTVV.

The rearrangement links TRBV28 to TRBJ1-2; 7 bases are shared with TRBD1. V was pared by 5 bases and J by 0 bases, with 6 bases of the junction left unmatched. CDR1 MDHEN and CDR2 SYDVKM come from the germline V gene. CDR3 length: 15 residues. CDR3 residues: CASSAPGTANYGYTF. For the CDR3, the DNA is TGTGCCAGCAGTGCTCCCGGGACAGCTAACTATGGCTACACCTTC.

The chain couples TRBV2 to TRBJ2-5, with 9 bases lining up with TRBD2. Germline V gene lookup returns CDR1 SNHLY and CDR2 FYNNEI. V dropped 5 bases and J dropped 5; count of bases not matched to a gene: 12. The CDR3 consists of 16 residues. CDR3 loop: CASSPRREGLGETQYF. In nucleotides, the CDR3 is TGTGCCAGCAGTCCTCGGCGGGAGGGCCTGGGTGAGACCCAGTACTTC.

A single count supports this clone. This chain uses TRBV10-2 with TRBJ2-1; D remains unclear. This CDR3 spans 16 amino acids. Germline V lookup: CDR1 WSHSY, CDR2 SAAADI. Trimming pared 4 bases from V and 0 bases from J, leaving 13 bases between. CDR3 region: CASSGASASSYNEQFF. The CDR3 DNA reads as TGCGCCAGCAGTGGAGCGAGCGCGAGCTCCTACAATGAGCAGTTCTTC.

This chain uses TRBV9 with TRBJ2-2; D might be TRBD2 (6 bases). Germline loops: CDR1 SGDLS, CDR2 YYNGEE. The CDR3 sequence is 16 residues long. Trimming cost V 0 bases and J 0 bases, with 9 bases left between them. CDR3 DNA sequence: TGTGCCAGCAGCGTAGGGGGGGACCCGAACACCGGGGAGCTGTTTTTT. It yields the protein CASSVGGDPNTGELFF.

This clone showed up just once. The rearrangement links TRBV27 to TRBJ2-5, with D maybe TRBD2 (6 bases). Germline loops: CDR1 MNHEY, CDR2 SMNVEV (reference sequence). The CDR3 is 14 residues long. Trimming shortened V by 5 bases and J by 1 base, and 11 bases separated the two germline ends. CDR3 nucleotides: TGTGCCAGCAGTCCAATGACTAGCCAAGAGACCCAGTACTTC. This codes for CASSPMTSQETQYF.

The gene calls are TRBV5-6 and TRBJ1-1, with D tentatively TRBD1 (6 bases). This CDR3 has 14 residues. The V gene lost 1 base and the J gene lost 4 bases, with 11 bases spanning the gap. From germline, CDR1 is SGHDT and CDR2 YYEEEE. CDR3 DNA sequence: TGTGCCAGCAGCTTGTCACCAGGGGCCACTGAAGCTTTCTTT. The encoded protein is CASSLSPGATEAFF.

The rearrangement links TRBV19 to TRBJ2-1, with 8 bases that match TRBD1. V trimming: 4 bases; J trimming: 6 bases; junction bases outside the gene matches: 8. This CDR3 contains 15 residues. Germline V gene data show CDR1 as LNHDA and CDR2 as SQIVND (reference sequence). The CDR3 reads CASSTDRDISNEQFF. CDR3 coding DNA: TGTGCCAGTAGTACGGACAGGGATATTAGCAATGAGCAGTTCTTC. Together with reference TRBV19 and TRBJ2-1, the CDR3 gives the full variable domain: DGGITQSPKYLFRKEGQNVTLSCEQNLNHDAMYWYRQDPGQGLRLIYYSQIVNDFQKGDIAEGYSVSREKKESFPLTVTSAQKNPTAFYLCASSTDRDISNEQFFGPGTRLTVL.

This chain links TRBV2 with TRBJ2-1; the D gene is possibly TRBD1 (6 bases). The CDR3 is 15 amino acids. Trimming took off 7 bases at V and 0 bases at J, with 13 bases between the two ends. Germline assignment: CDR1 SNHLY and CDR2 FYNNEI. CDR3 in amino acids: CASNVRDNSYNEQFF. DNA of the CDR3: TGTGCCAGCAATGTTCGGGACAACTCCTACAATGAGCAGTTCTTC.

This chain joins TRBV5-1 and TRBJ1-6, with D perhaps TRBD1 (5 bases). The CDR3 loop spans 14 amino acids. Germline V gene data show CDR1 as SGHRS and CDR2 as YFSETQ. V was pared by 7 bases and J by 8 bases, with 16 bases between. The CDR3 reads CASGAGQLDSPLHF. CDR3 DNA: TGCGCCAGCGGGGCGGGGCAGCTGGATTCACCCCTCCACTTT.

The chain uses TRBV10-3 and TRBJ2-6; D gene ambiguous. CDR3 length equals 13 residues. Germline CDR1 and CDR2: ENHRY and SYGVKD. The V gene lost 6 bases and the J gene lost 1 base, with 4 bases spanning the gap. CDR3 amino acids: CAIRGSGANVLTF. The CDR3 bases are TGTGCCATCAGGGGGTCTGGGGCCAACGTCCTGACTTTC.

The chain combines TRBV6-5 with TRBJ2-3; 13 bases fit TRBD2. V gave up 6 bases and J gave up 1 base; unmatched junction bases: 1. The germline CDR1 and CDR2 sequences are MNHEY and SVGAGI. This CDR3 has 15 amino acids. The CDR3: CASSGLAGGTDTQYF. The CDR3 region has the DNA TGTGCCAGCAGCGGACTAGCGGGAGGCACAGATACGCAGTATTTT.

The gene calls are TRBV19 and TRBJ1-1; D is unclear. The CDR3 sequence is 14 residues long. Germline V gene data show CDR1 as LNHDA and CDR2 as SQIVND (reference sequence). V was cut by 7 bases and J by 2 bases, with 14 bases left in between. The DNA for the CDR3 is TGTGCCAGTACCTCACGTAGACCCAACACTGAAGCTTTCTTT. Protein sequence: CASTSRRPNTEAFF.

This clone was counted only a few times. V is TRBV2 and J is TRBJ1-6, with a possible D match to TRBD1 (5 bases). Between the trimmed V and J ends, which lost 2 bases and 5 bases, there was a span of 10 bases. The CDR3 has 15 amino acids. Germline V CDR1 and CDR2: SNHLY, FYNNEI. In nucleotides, the CDR3 is TGTGCCAGCAGTGAATTACAGACAGATAATTCACCCCTCCACTTT. Protein sequence: CASSELQTDNSPLHF.

V gene TRBV3-1 (or the pseudogene TRBV3-2) combines with J gene TRBJ2-5; 12 bases are a match to TRBD2. The CDR3 spans 18 residues. V shed 4 bases and J 2 bases; nucleotides not matched to a gene: 11. Germline lookup yields CDR1 LGHDT and CDR2 YNNKEL (reference sequence). The CDR3 DNA reads TGTGCCAGCAGCCCCCGCTCCGGTCTAGCGGGAGGGCAAGAGACCCAGTACTTC. This gives the protein CASSPRSGLAGGQETQYF.

The genes are TRBV15 and TRBJ1-5; D gene uncertain. Trimming removed 1 base from V and 2 bases from J, with 6 bases in between. The CDR3 loop spans 14 amino acids. The germline gives CDR1 LNHNV, CDR2 YYDKDF (reference sequence). For the CDR3, the DNA is TGTGCCACCAGCAGAGCTGGCGGCAATCAGCCCCAGCATTTT. This codes for CATSRAGGNQPQHF.

The chain links TRBV30 to TRBJ1-1, with TRBD1 identical over 8 bases. CDR1 is GTSNPN and CDR2 is SVGIG in the germline V gene (reference sequence). The V segment lost 2 bases and the J segment 4 bases; nucleotides outside the gene matches: 3. The CDR3 extends over 13 amino acids. Here the CDR3 reads CAWSRGQGTEAFF. CDR3 nucleotide sequence: TGTGCCTGGAGTCGAGGACAGGGCACTGAAGCTTTCTTT.

The chain has TRBV27 and TRBJ2-5, with D perhaps matching TRBD1 (6 bases). The V and J ends lost 4 bases and 0 bases respectively, with 9 bases between them. The length of the CDR3 is 14 residues. Germline assignment: CDR1 MNHEY and CDR2 SMNVEV (reference sequence). CDR3 sequence reads: CASSSRDNQETQYF. CDR3 coding DNA: TGTGCCAGCAGTTCCCGGGACAACCAAGAGACCCAGTACTTC.

The chain links TRBV28 to TRBJ1-1; the match to TRBD1 covers 8 bases. With 5 bases clipped from V and 6 bases from J, the junction kept 8 bases outside the gene matches. Germline V CDR1 and CDR2: MDHEN, SYDVKM. CDR3 length: 14 residues. CDR3 in DNA: TGTGCCAGCAGTCGTCCCCTGGACAGGGCTGAAGCTTTCTTT. It codes for CASSRPLDRAEAFF.

The V and J genes are TRBV28 and TRBJ1-2; D perhaps matches TRBD1 (5 bases). The CDR3 has 12 amino acids. CDR1 is MDHEN, CDR2 SYDVKM, per germline. V dropped 7 bases and J dropped 5 bases, with 11 bases sitting between them. The CDR3 loop reads CASTGEGYGYTF. In DNA form, the CDR3 reads TGTGCCAGCACCGGCGAGGGGTATGGCTACACCTTC.

The CDR3 DNA is TGTGCCACCAGCAGAGCCACAGGGGAGAGCAATCAGCCCCAGCATTTT. It is translated as CATSRATGESNQPQHF. The V call is TRBV15, the J call TRBJ1-5, with 7 bases identical to TRBD1. The ends lost 1 base at V and 1 base at J; junction bases unmatched: 4. This CDR3 region has 16 residues. Germline CDR1 is LNHNV and CDR2 is YYDKDF (reference sequence).

CDR3 nucleotides: TGTGCCATCAGTGAGGTCAGAGAAGAGACCCAGTACTTC. As protein: CAISEVREETQYF. The chain links TRBV10-3 to TRBJ2-5; D is ambiguous. The CDR3 is 13 residues long. Deletions cut 2 bases from V and 3 bases from J, with 7 bases between. From germline, CDR1 is ENHRY and CDR2 SYGVKD.

The V and J genes are TRBV30 and TRBJ2-1, with 7 bases lining up with TRBD2. CDR1 and CDR2 (germline): GTSNPN, SVGIG (reference sequence). V trimming: 4 bases; J trimming: 7 bases; junction bases outside the gene matches: 7. This CDR3 comprises 13 residues. The CDR3 sequence: CAWTRDYRNEQFF. Written as DNA, the CDR3 is TGTGCCTGGACTCGGGACTATAGGAATGAGCAGTTCTTC. Drawing the rest from reference TRBV30 and TRBJ2-1, the complete variable domain is SQTIHQWPATLVQPVGSPLSLECTVEGTSNPNLYWYRQAAGRGLQLLFYSVGIGQISSEVPQNLSASRPQDRQFILSSKKLLLSDSGFYLCAWTRDYRNEQFFGPGTRLTVL.